This T cell receptor beta chain stems from a study of response to subunit inactivated influenza vaccine. The study, taken as a whole, reports: Authors suggested each seasonal flu vaccination may recruit only limited numbers of new T cells.

TCRdb ran MiXCR on the RT-PCR reads and lists one entry per CDR3 protein. The data contain roughly 790,000 distinct CDR3 sequences, 20% to 25% of them singletons. Concerning this clonotype: Its specificity is not known.

Germline CDR1 is SGHRS and CDR2 is YFSETQ. The trim removed 0 bases at V and 6 bases at J, leaving 8 bases unmatched. The CDR3 totals 15 residues. This TCR derives from a man aged 45 to 65 who received an inactivated influenza vaccine. The rearrangement uses TRBV5-1 and TRBJ2-7, with 8 nucleotides matching TRBD2. Here the sequenced sample was PBMCs from blood, taken more than 4 days after vaccination. Here the CDR3 reads CASSLDRAGVGEQYF. In DNA, the CDR3 is TGCGCCAGCAGCTTGGATCGAGCGGGAGTCGGCGAGCAGTACTTC.